The 3 T cell receptor beta chains reported below all come from one sample, sequenced in a study of blood T cells in healthy people across ages. For the second PCR, which ran for roughly 6 to 11 cycles, a sample-barcoded 5' primer and a J-beta primer mix were used. TCRdb analysed the 5' RACE reads with MiXCR anew, one entry per CDR3 protein. The sample has about 620,000 distinct CDR3 sequences; roughly half are singletons. Sequencing was performed on blood. The receptors were gathered from a woman older than 75 in good health.

This clonotype has just a few counts. This chain uses TRBV2 with TRBJ2-2, with 8 bases fitting TRBD2. The trim removed 5 bases at V and 1 base at J, leaving 6 bases unmatched. The CDR3 loop spans 16 amino acids. Germline V gene lookup returns CDR1 SNHLY and CDR2 FYNNEI. For the CDR3, the DNA is TGTGCCAGCAGTCTAACTAGCGGAGGGAACACCGGGGAGCTGTTTTTT. It translates to CASSLTSGGNTGELFF.

This clonotype was recorded many times. This may arise from a read error, as a much more abundant clone is one base away. V usage is TRBV15 and J usage is TRBJ2-5; D unclear. V was pared by 5 bases and J by 11 bases, with 21 bases between. Per germline, CDR1 LNHNV and CDR2 YYDKDF (reference sequence). The CDR3 contains 14 residues. The CDR3 coding sequence is TGTGCCACCAGCGGTCGCGGATCATACAATGAGCAGTACTTC. The encoded protein is CATSGRGSYNEQYF.

This sequence joins TRBV4-2 and TRBJ2-3, with D hard to call. Trimming left V 4 bases short and J 9 bases short, with 17 bases between. The CDR3 is 14 amino acids. The germline V gene encodes CDR1 LGHNA and CDR2 YNFKEQ. The DNA for the CDR3 is TGTGCCAGCAGCCCTCCAGATCCCCCGCAGACGCAGTATTTT. This translates into CASSPPDPPQTQYF.